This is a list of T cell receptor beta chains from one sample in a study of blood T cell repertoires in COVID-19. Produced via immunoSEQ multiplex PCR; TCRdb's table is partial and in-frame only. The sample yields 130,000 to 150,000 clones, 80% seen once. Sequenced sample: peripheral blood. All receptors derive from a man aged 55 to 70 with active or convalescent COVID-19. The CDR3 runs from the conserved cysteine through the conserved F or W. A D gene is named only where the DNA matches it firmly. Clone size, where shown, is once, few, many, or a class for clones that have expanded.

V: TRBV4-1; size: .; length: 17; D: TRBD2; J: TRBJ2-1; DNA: TGCGCCAGCAGCCAAGATGAGGGTAGCGGGATCCACAATGAGCAGTTCTTC; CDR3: CASSQDEGSGIHNEQFF
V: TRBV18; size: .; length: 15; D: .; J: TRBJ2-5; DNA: TGTGCCAGCTCACCACCAAACAGTGCCCAAGAGACCCAGTACTTC; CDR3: CASSPPNSAQETQYF
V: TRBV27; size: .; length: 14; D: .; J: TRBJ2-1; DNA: TGTGCCAGCAGTATCCGCGGCTCCTACAATGAGCAGTTCTTC; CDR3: CASSIRGSYNEQFF
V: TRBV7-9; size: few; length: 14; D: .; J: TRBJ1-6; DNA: TGTGCCAGCAGCCGTACAGGGACGGATTCACCCCTCCACTTT; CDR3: CASSRTGTDSPLHF
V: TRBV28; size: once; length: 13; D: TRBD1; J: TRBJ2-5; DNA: TGTGCCAGCGGACAGGCGACCCAAGAGACCCAGTACTTC; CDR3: CASGQATQETQYF
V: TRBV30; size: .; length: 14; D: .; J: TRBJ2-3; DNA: TGTGCCTGGAGTGTAGGAGGGATGGGCGATACGCAGTATTTT; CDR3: CAWSVGGMGDTQYF
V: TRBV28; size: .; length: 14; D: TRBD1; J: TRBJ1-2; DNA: TGTGCCAGCAGTCGTGACAGGGTAGACTATGGCTACACCTTC; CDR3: CASSRDRVDYGYTF
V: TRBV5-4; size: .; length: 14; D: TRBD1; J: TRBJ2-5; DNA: TGTGCCAGCAGCTCACAGGGGTTCCAAGAGACCCAGTACTTC; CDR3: CASSSQGFQETQYF
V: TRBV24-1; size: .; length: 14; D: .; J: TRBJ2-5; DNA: TGTGCCACCAGTGATAGCGGGCCTCAAGAGACCCAGTACTTC; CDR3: CATSDSGPQETQYF
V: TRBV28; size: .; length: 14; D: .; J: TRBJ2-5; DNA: TGTGCCAGCAGTCTCCCAGGGGCCCAAGAGACCCAGTACTTC; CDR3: CASSLPGAQETQYF
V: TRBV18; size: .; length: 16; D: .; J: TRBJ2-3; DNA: TGTGCCAGCTCCCTGACTGGGGGCGCCCGTACATATACGCAGTATTTT; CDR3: CASSLTGGARTYTQYF
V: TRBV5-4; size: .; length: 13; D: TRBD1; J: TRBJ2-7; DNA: TGTGCCAGCGGATCGACAGGGCTCAACGAGCAGTACTTC; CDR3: CASGSTGLNEQYF
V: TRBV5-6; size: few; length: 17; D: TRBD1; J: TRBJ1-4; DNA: TGTGCCAGCAGCCTTCGTCTGACAGGGGGCCCTAATGAAAAACTGTTTTTT; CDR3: CASSLRLTGGPNEKLFF
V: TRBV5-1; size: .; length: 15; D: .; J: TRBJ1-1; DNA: TGCGCCAGCAGCTTGTCCCAGGGGTGGAACACTGAAGCTTTCTTT; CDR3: CASSLSQGWNTEAFF
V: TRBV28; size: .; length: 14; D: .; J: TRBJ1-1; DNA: TGTGCCAGCAGTTTATTGCGGGAGAACACTGAAGCTTTCTTT; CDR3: CASSLLRENTEAFF
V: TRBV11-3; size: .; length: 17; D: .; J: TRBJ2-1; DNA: TGTGCCAGCAGCTTAGAAAAGGGGGTCAGGGGATACAATGAGCAGTTCTTC; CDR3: CASSLEKGVRGYNEQFF
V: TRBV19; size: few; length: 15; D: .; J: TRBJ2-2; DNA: TGTGCCAGTAGTCTCTCGGTAGCAGATCCCGGGGAGCTGTTTTTT; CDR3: CASSLSVADPGELFF
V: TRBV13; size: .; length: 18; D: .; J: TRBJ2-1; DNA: TGTGCCAGCAGCTTATTCTTCAGCGGGTTTGCCACCTACAATGAGCAGTTCTTC; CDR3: CASSLFFSGFATYNEQFF
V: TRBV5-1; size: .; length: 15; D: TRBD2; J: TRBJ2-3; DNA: TGCGCCAGCAGCTCGACTAGCGGGAGAACAGATACGCAGTATTTT; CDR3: CASSSTSGRTDTQYF
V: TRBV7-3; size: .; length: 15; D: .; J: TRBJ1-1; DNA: TGTGCCAGCAGCGCCGGCCTCGGCAGGGGCTTCGAAGCTTTCTTT; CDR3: CASSAGLGRGFEAFF
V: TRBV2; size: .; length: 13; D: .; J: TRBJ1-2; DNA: TGTGCCAGCAGCCCGACGGGGGTCTATGGCTACACCTTC; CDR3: CASSPTGVYGYTF
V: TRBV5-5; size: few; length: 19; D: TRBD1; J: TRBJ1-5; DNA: TGTGCCAGCAGCTTAACCGGGACAGGGGGCTTCATGAGCAATCAGCCCCAGCATTTT; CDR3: CASSLTGTGGFMSNQPQHF
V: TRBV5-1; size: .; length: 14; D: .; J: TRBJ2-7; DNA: TGCGCCAGCAGCTTGACTGGGACTCGAGCCGAGCAGTACTTC; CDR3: CASSLTGTRAEQYF
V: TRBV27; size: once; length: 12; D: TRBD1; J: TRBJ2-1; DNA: TGTGCCAGCAGCCGAAGCAGGGGGAAGCAGTTCTTC; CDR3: CASSRSRGKQFF
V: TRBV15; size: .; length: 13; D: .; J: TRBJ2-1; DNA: TGTGCCACCAGCAGAGATAGAATCAATGAGCAGTTCTTC; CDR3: CATSRDRINEQFF
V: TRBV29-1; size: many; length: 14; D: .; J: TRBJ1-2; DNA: TGCAGCGTTGAGCCCTGGGAGGGCGACTATGGCTACACCTTC; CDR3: CSVEPWEGDYGYTF
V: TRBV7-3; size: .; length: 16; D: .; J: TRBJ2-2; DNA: TGTGCCAGCAGCTTCGGGTCCAGGAGGAGCACCGGGGAGCTGTTTTTT; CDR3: CASSFGSRRSTGELFF
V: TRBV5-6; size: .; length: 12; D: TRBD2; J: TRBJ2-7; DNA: TGTGCCAGCAGCCGGACTAGCGACGAGCAGTACTTC; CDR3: CASSRTSDEQYF
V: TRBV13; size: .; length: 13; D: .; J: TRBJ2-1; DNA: TGTGCCAGCAGCAGCACTAGTTACAATGAGCAGTTCTTC; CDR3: CASSSTSYNEQFF